This TCR beta chain was found in a study of OX40 agonist ivuxolimab in advanced cancers. The overall study: Recorded diagnoses for dose-escalation patients were hepatocellular carcinoma, melanoma, renal cell or head and neck cancer.

Using immunoSEQ multiplex PCR, the repertoire was profiled, and TCRdb retains in-frame clones only, with some absent. The sample contains about 61,000 clones, more than 85% of which appear only once. This CDR3 has 13 amino acids. Germline values: CDR1 SGDLS, CDR2 YYNGEE. The ends were cut back, 5 bases at V and 6 bases at J, with 15 bases in the middle. Patients who had autoimmune disease history or got systemic immunosuppression were left out. In its sample, this clone was seen once. The sample consisted of CD4+ or CD8+ T cells sorted from blood, taken in a trial of the OX40 agonist ivuxolimab. The sequence derives from an adult with an advanced solid tumor such as melanoma, head and neck, liver or kidney cancer. The chain has TRBV9 and TRBJ2-7, with a weak D call TRBD1 (6 bases). CDR3 sequence: CASSYSQGAEQYF. CDR3 coding DNA: TGTGCCAGCAGTTACTCACAGGGCGCCGAGCAGTACTTC.